These 28 T cell receptor beta chains were sequenced from one sample in a study of T cell repertoires and HLA-DP antigens. Measured with immunoSEQ multiplex PCR; TCRdb has only the in-frame clones, and not every one. This table holds some 110,000 clones, around 93% found once. These receptors lack a known antigen. Sequenced sample: CD4+ T cells from PBMCs. The receptor set was obtained from a young woman in good health and CMV-seronegative.

This clone has only a few counts. This rearrangement joins TRBV25-1 to TRBJ1-1; 8 positions match TRBD1. CDR3 length: 14 residues. The germline V gene encodes CDR1 MGHDK and CDR2 SYGVNS. After removal of 5 bases from V and 5 bases from J, the junction contained 7 bases not matched to a gene. In DNA, the CDR3 is TGTGCCAGCAGTCTCCCAGGGGGCTTAACTGAAGCTTTCTTT. As protein: CASSLPGGLTEAFF.

The rearrangement joins TRBV7-9 to TRBJ2-7; perhaps TRBD1 as D (5 bases). Germline lookup yields CDR1 SEHNR and CDR2 FQNEAQ (reference sequence). The length of the CDR3 is 15 residues. V was clipped by 7 bases and J by 0 bases, with 16 bases between them. Here the CDR3 DNA reads TGTGCCAGCACCCTATTACAGGTGATCTCCTACGAGCAGTACTTC. Translated, it gives CASTLLQVISYEQYF.

The V call is TRBV7-2, the J call TRBJ2-1; tentative D call: TRBD2 (5 bases). Trimming left V 5 bases short and J 10 bases short, with 12 bases between. Germline CDR1 SGHTA, CDR2 FQGNSA. This CDR3 contains 12 residues. In DNA, the CDR3 is TGTGCCAGCAGCCCGGACTTCGGGGAGCAGTTCTTC. This translates into CASSPDFGEQFF.

The rearrangement links TRBV5-1 to TRBJ2-1, with a weak D call TRBD2 (5 bases). The germline V and J ends were trimmed by 1 base and 8 bases, with 22 bases remaining between them. Germline CDR1 reads SGHRS; CDR2 reads YFSETQ. The CDR3 extends over 17 amino acids. The CDR3 nucleotides are TGCGCCAGCAGCTTGTTCCCTAGCTTTATCGCGGTCTATGAGCAGTTCTTC. It specifies CASSLFPSFIAVYEQFF. Full variable domain (missing parts from reference TRBV5-1 and TRBJ2-1): KAGVTQTPRYLIKTRGQQVTLSCSPISGHRSVSWYQQTPGQGLQFLFEYFSETQRNKGNFPGRFSGRQFSNSRSEMNVSTLELGDSALYLCASSLFPSFIAVYEQFFGPGTRLTVL.

This sequence joins TRBV29-1 and TRBJ1-1; D is undetermined. V lost 3 bases and J lost 2, with 10 bases in between. Per germline, CDR1 SQVTM and CDR2 ANQGSEA. This CDR3 has 13 residues. DNA for the CDR3: TGCAGCGTTGATAAGTTCGGAAACACTGAAGCTTTCTTT. This translates into CSVDKFGNTEAFF.

The J gene is TRBJ1-2, the V gene TRBV6-6; D remains ambiguous. This CDR3 spans 16 amino acids. The V end lost 5 bases, the J end lost 0 bases, and 16 bases lay between the germline ends. CDR1 is MNHNY, CDR2 SVGAGI, per germline (reference sequence). The CDR3 sequence: CASSPPPGLANYGYTF. The CDR3 DNA reads as TGTGCCAGCAGTCCACCCCCCGGGTTAGCTAACTATGGCTACACCTTC.

This clone occurred a few times. The chain has TRBV5-4 and TRBJ1-2, with 8 bases aligning to TRBD1. There are 14 residues in the CDR3. Germline V CDR1 and CDR2: SGHNT, YYREEE (reference sequence). J lost 4 bases, V lost 4 bases, and 6 bases had no gene match. CDR3 sequence reads: CASSTTTGAYGYTF. The DNA for the CDR3 is TGTGCCAGCAGCACTACGACAGGGGCCTATGGCTACACCTTC.

This chain links TRBV7-3 with TRBJ2-1; D might be TRBD1 (6 bases). CDR1 and CDR2 from the germline V gene are SGHTA and FQGTGA. The CDR3 is 15 amino acids. V dropped 4 bases and J dropped 1 base, with 11 bases sitting between them. The CDR3 nucleotides are TGTGCCAGCAGCTCATCAGGGGCGTCCTACAATGAGCAGTTCTTC. It encodes CASSSSGASYNEQFF. Full variable domain (missing parts from reference TRBV7-3 and TRBJ2-1): GAGVSQTPSNKVTEKGKYVELRCDPISGHTALYWYRQSLGQGPEFLIYFQGTGAADDSGLPNDRFFAVRPEGSVSTLKIQRTERGDSAVYLCASSSSGASYNEQFFGPGTRLTVL.

The chain carries TRBV27 and TRBJ2-5; TRBD1 agrees at 9 bases. Germline V gene data show CDR1 as MNHEY and CDR2 as SMNVEV (reference sequence). The CDR3 has 15 residues. J gave up 8 bases and V 2 bases, and 9 bases lay outside the gene matches. The DNA of the CDR3 is TGTGCCAGCAGTTTAACGCACAGGGGGCAGGATACCCAGTACTTC. Translating gives CASSLTHRGQDTQYF.

V usage is TRBV10-3 and J usage is TRBJ2-2, with D possibly called TRBD1 or TRBD2 (6 bases each). Germline CDR1 is ENHRY and CDR2 is SYGVKD. Trimming left V 3 bases short and J 7 bases short, with 12 bases between. The CDR3 covers 14 residues. The CDR3 coding sequence is TGTGCCATCAGTGAACGGGGGCAGGTCGGGGAGCTGTTTTTT. Translation gives CAISERGQVGELFF.

This sequence joins TRBV6-6 and TRBJ1-1; weak D call: TRBD1 (5 bases). The germline CDR1 and CDR2 sequences are MNHNY and SVGAGI (reference sequence). This CDR3 is built from 12 residues. With 2 bases removed from V and 7 bases from J, the gap between germline ends came to 8 bases. The DNA of the CDR3 is TGTGCCAGCAGTTACGCAACAGGTGAAGCTTTCTTT. Residues: CASSYATGEAFF.

This clone came up a few times. CDR3 loop: CASSPGQGTYNEQFF. The CDR3 DNA reads as TGTGCCAGCAGCCCGGGGCAGGGAACCTACAATGAGCAGTTCTTC. The chain joins TRBV6-1 to TRBJ2-1; D may match TRBD1 or TRBD2 (5 bases each). The length of the CDR3 is 15 residues. V lost 6 bases and J 2 bases, leaving 14 bases between the germline ends. The germline CDR1 and CDR2 sequences are MNHNS and SASEGT.

The chain combines TRBV18 with TRBJ1-5; perhaps TRBD1 as D (5 bases). CDR1 and CDR2 (germline): KGHSH, LQKENI. V was pared by 3 bases and J by 5 bases, with 14 bases between. The CDR3 sequence is 15 residues long. Here the CDR3 reads CASSPATPGDQPQHF. For the CDR3, the DNA is TGTGCCAGCTCACCGGCCACACCGGGGGATCAGCCCCAGCATTTT.

The CDR3 nucleotides are TGTGCCAGCAGCTCGACGGGCACCGGGGAGCTGTTTTTT. Residues: CASSSTGTGELFF. This chain uses TRBV7-3 with TRBJ2-2; D remains unclear. V was cut by 4 bases and J by 4 bases, with 7 bases left in between. The CDR3 sequence is 13 residues long. Looked up from germline, CDR1 is SGHTA and CDR2 is FQGTGA. The variable domain in full, with the rest retrieved from reference TRBV7-3 and TRBJ2-2, is GAGVSQTPSNKVTEKGKYVELRCDPISGHTALYWYRQSLGQGPEFLIYFQGTGAADDSGLPNDRFFAVRPEGSVSTLKIQRTERGDSAVYLCASSSTGTGELFFGEGSRLTVL.

The J gene is TRBJ2-7, the V gene TRBV6-1, with D possibly matching TRBD2 (5 bases). The CDR3 has 12 residues. Trimming removed 1 base from V and 12 bases from J, with 13 bases in between. Per the germline V gene, CDR1 is MNHNS and CDR2 is SASEGT. CDR3 amino acids: CASSEVQSEGYF. For the CDR3, the DNA is TGTGCCAGCAGTGAAGTCCAGTCTGAGGGGTACTTC.

With respect to this clone: Within the sample, other DNA sequences also encode this same CDR3. The DNA of the CDR3 is TGTGCCAGCAGCTTAACTCGGGGCACTGAAGCTTTCTTT. This translates into CASSLTRGTEAFF. The chain employs TRBV7-3 and TRBJ1-1; D uncertain. V was cut by 0 bases and J by 4 bases, with 6 bases left in between. Germline loops: CDR1 SGHTA, CDR2 FQGTGA. This CDR3 region has 13 residues. Looking up the rest from reference TRBV7-3 and TRBJ1-1 gives the full variable domain: GAGVSQTPSNKVTEKGKYVELRCDPISGHTALYWYRQSLGQGPEFLIYFQGTGAADDSGLPNDRFFAVRPEGSVSTLKIQRTERGDSAVYLCASSLTRGTEAFFGQGTRLTVV.

The genes are TRBV10-2 and TRBJ2-7; no firm D call. Trimming stripped 0 bases from V and 0 bases from J, with 9 bases between. CDR1 is WSHSY and CDR2 is SAAADI in the germline V gene. The CDR3 runs to 15 residues. The CDR3, as DNA: TGCGCCAGCAGTGAGTCCCGAATGAGCTCCTACGAGCAGTACTTC. It codes for CASSESRMSSYEQYF.

Worth noting for this clone: At the DNA level, this CDR3 is encoded by other sequences in the same sample as well. CDR3 DNA: TGCGCCAGCAGCTTGGGGGGGGATCAGCCCCAGCATTTT. Translating gives CASSLGGDQPQHF. This chain connects TRBV5-1 to TRBJ1-5; D perhaps matches TRBD1 (5 bases). The CDR3 contains 13 residues. Germline V CDR1 and CDR2: SGHRS, YFSETQ. V lost 0 bases, J lost 5 bases, and 6 bases lay in between.

This clone has a single count. The DNA of the CDR3 is TGTGCCAGCAGCCCATGGCGGGAGGTCTACAATGAGCAGTTCTTC. This codes for CASSPWREVYNEQFF. The chain carries TRBV11-2 and TRBJ2-1, with 8 bases aligning to TRBD2. In germline, CDR1 is SGHAT, CDR2 FQNNGV. The J segment lost 3 bases and the V segment lost 5 bases, leaving 6 bases of the junction unmatched. This CDR3 is 15 amino acids long. Together with reference TRBV11-2 and TRBJ2-1, the CDR3 gives the full variable domain: EAGVAQSPRYKIIEKRQSVAFWCNPISGHATLYWYQQILGQGPKLLIQFQNNGVVDDSQLPKDRFSAERLKGVDSTLKIQPAKLEDSAVYLCASSPWREVYNEQFFGPGTRLTVL.

This chain connects TRBV7-9 to TRBJ2-1; weak D call: TRBD2 (5 bases). Trimming removed 5 bases from V and 4 bases from J, with 21 bases in between. CDR1 and CDR2 (germline): SEHNR, FQNEAQ (reference sequence). The CDR3 contains 17 residues. The CDR3 DNA reads TGTGCCAGCAGCGGGAGACCCGCACGGGAAATATACAATGAGCAGTTCTTC. This codes for CASSGRPAREIYNEQFF. The full variable domain, completed using reference TRBV7-9 and TRBJ2-1, is DTGVSQNPRHKITKRGQNVTFRCDPISEHNRLYWYRQTLGQGPEFLTYFQNEAQLEKSRLLSDRFSAERPKGSFSTLEIQRTEQGDSAMYLCASSGRPAREIYNEQFFGPGTRLTVL.

V gene TRBV19 combines with J gene TRBJ1-1, with D uncertain. Germline V gives CDR1 LNHDA, CDR2 SQIVND (reference sequence). CDR3 length equals 15 residues. The V end was cut by 9 bases, the J end by 3 bases, with 20 bases between. The CDR3 spells CASTSGFPRDTEAFF. CDR3 nucleotides: TGTGCCAGCACGTCTGGGTTCCCTAGGGACACTGAAGCTTTCTTT.

The V and J genes are TRBV7-8 and TRBJ1-5; a possible D gene is TRBD1 (6 bases). CDR3 length: 17 residues. Germline V CDR1 and CDR2: SGHVS, FQNEAQ. Trimming stripped 5 bases from V and 0 bases from J, with 17 bases between. The CDR3 loop is CASSQPTGTPSNQPQHF. In DNA form, the CDR3 reads TGTGCCAGCAGCCAACCAACCGGGACACCTAGCAATCAGCCCCAGCATTTT.

The chain recombines TRBV15 with TRBJ2-1; no reliable D call. Germline V gives CDR1 LNHNV, CDR2 YYDKDF (reference sequence). The length of the CDR3 is 13 residues. Trimming shortened V by 0 bases and J by 12 bases, and 12 bases separated the two germline ends. The DNA for the CDR3 is TGTGCCACCAGCAGAGATACAATGGGTGGGCAGTTCTTC. Protein sequence: CATSRDTMGGQFF.

The chain joins TRBV19 to TRBJ1-1; the D is unclear. The CDR3 consists of 17 residues. The V gene's germline CDR1 is LNHDA and CDR2 SQIVND (reference sequence). Deletions cut 9 bases from V and 0 bases from J, with 23 bases between. CDR3 residues: CASFPSGKRVMNTEAFF. The CDR3, as DNA: TGTGCCAGCTTCCCTTCCGGTAAAAGGGTAATGAACACTGAAGCTTTCTTT.

This chain links TRBV27 with TRBJ2-7, with 7 bases aligning to TRBD2. Trimming removed 5 bases from V and 0 bases from J; junction bases left unmatched: 7. This CDR3 has 15 residues. From germline, CDR1 is MNHEY and CDR2 SMNVEV (reference sequence). Written as DNA, the CDR3 is TGTGCCAGCAGTAAGGGTAGCGGGTTCTCCTACGAGCAGTACTTC. This codes for CASSKGSGFSYEQYF.

The chain combines TRBV4-3 with TRBJ2-3; possibly TRBD1 for D (5 bases). The ends were cut back, 2 bases at V and 1 base at J, with 10 bases in the middle. The CDR3 runs to 15 residues. Germline V gene sequence: CDR1 LGHNA, CDR2 YSLEER. The CDR3 bases are TGCGCCAGCAGCCAATTGGACACCCGCACAGATACGCAGTATTTT. Translation gives CASSQLDTRTDTQYF.

The chain has TRBV7-2 and TRBJ2-1; tentative D call: TRBD1 (6 bases). Germline assignment: CDR1 SGHTA and CDR2 FQGNSA. CDR3 size: 18 residues. Deletions cut 2 bases from V and 7 bases from J, with 24 bases between. The CDR3 DNA reads TGTGCCAGCAGCTTATCACCCGGTATCGCAGGGGTGCAGAATGAGCAGTTCTTC. Translation gives CASSLSPGIAGVQNEQFF.

This chain joins TRBV9 and TRBJ2-7; the D is unclear. Trimming pared 0 bases from V and 3 bases from J, leaving 10 bases between. Germline CDR1 and CDR2: SGDLS and YYNGEE. This CDR3 is built from 14 residues. The CDR3 protein is CASSVDPTGYEQYF. The CDR3 DNA is TGTGCCAGCAGCGTAGATCCAACGGGCTACGAGCAGTACTTC.